These 16 T cell receptor beta chains came from one sample sequenced in a study of cytomegalovirus exposure and HLA in healthy donors. The PCR made use of 60 Vbeta and 13 Jbeta primers. This table comes from immunoSEQ multiplex PCR, and its TCRdb copy is limited to in-frame clones, with some not included. The table records around 130,000 clones, around 8.5% of them present only once. Sample: PBMCs. These TCRs come from a man between 40 and 49 years old in good health and CMV-seronegative.

This chain joins TRBV6-1 and TRBJ1-2; D remains ambiguous. Trimming removed 1 base from V and 5 bases from J, with 14 bases in between. Germline-derived CDR1 and CDR2 are MNHNS and SASEGT. This CDR3 is 15 amino acids long. The CDR3 nucleotides read TGTGCCAGCAGTGAAGAGGCAGGATTCAGTTATGGCTACACCTTC. This codes for CASSEEAGFSYGYTF.

The chain uses TRBV9 and TRBJ2-7, with D perhaps TRBD1 (6 bases). V was cut by 0 bases and J by 6 bases, with 10 bases left in between. Germline lookup yields CDR1 SGDLS and CDR2 YYNGEE. The length of the CDR3 is 13 residues. The CDR3 DNA reads as TGTGCCAGCAGCGTAGGTGGACAGAGCGAGCAGTACTTC. Its protein is CASSVGGQSEQYF. Filled out from reference TRBV9 and TRBJ2-7, the complete variable domain reads DSGVTQTPKHLITATGQRVTLRCSPRSGDLSVYWYQQSLDQGLQFLIQYYNGEERAKGNILERFSAQQFPDLHSELNLSSLELGDSALYFCASSVGGQSEQYFGPGTRLTVT.

This clone has only a few counts. This chain connects TRBV19 to TRBJ2-7, with D hard to call. V was clipped by 3 bases and J by 2 bases, with 8 bases between them. CDR3 length equals 13 residues. The germline V gene encodes CDR1 LNHDA and CDR2 SQIVND (reference sequence). The CDR3: CASSMFVTYEQYF. The CDR3 coding sequence is TGTGCCAGTAGTATGTTCGTTACCTACGAGCAGTACTTC.

This clone was observed a few times. The chain joins TRBV20-1 to TRBJ1-1; no clear D gene. Trimming took 6 bases from V and 6 from J, leaving 11 bases between them. This CDR3 is built from 11 residues. Germline-derived CDR1 and CDR2 are DFQATT and SNEGSKA (reference sequence). In nucleotides, the CDR3 is TGCAGTGCCCCCCTGCGGTCTGAAGCTTTCTTT. Its translation is CSAPLRSEAFF.

This clone has only a few counts. This chain links TRBV7-8 with TRBJ2-7, with 8 bases lining up with TRBD2. The CDR3 covers 14 residues. The germline CDR1 and CDR2 sequences are SGHVS and FQNEAQ. The V and J ends lost 4 bases and 5 bases, in that order; junction bases with no gene match: 7. The CDR3 DNA sequence: TGTGCCAGCAGCTCCCCCGGGACTAGTAACGAGCAGTACTTC. The encoded protein is CASSSPGTSNEQYF.

The rearrangement joins TRBV28 to TRBJ2-7; TRBD2 aligns across 7 bases. The V and J ends lost 4 bases and 0 bases, in that order; junction bases with no gene match: 3. Germline V gene data show CDR1 as MDHEN and CDR2 as SYDVKM. This CDR3 comprises 14 residues. This CDR3 reads CASSSTSLSYEQYF. CDR3 nucleotide sequence: TGTGCCAGCAGTTCGACTAGCCTCTCCTACGAGCAGTACTTC.

This clone was seen more than once but under ten times. The gene calls are TRBV30 and TRBJ2-1; 8 nucleotides match TRBD2. The CDR3 has 16 residues. The J segment lost 1 base and the V segment lost 8 bases, leaving 13 bases of the junction unmatched. Per the germline V gene, CDR1 is GTSNPN and CDR2 is SVGIG (reference sequence). CDR3 in DNA: TGTGCCAGACTAGGAGCGGGGGAAAGGTCCTACAATGAGCAGTTCTTC. Its protein is CARLGAGERSYNEQFF.

This clone has just a few counts. This sequence joins TRBV5-8 and TRBJ2-1; the D is unclear. Germline lookup yields CDR1 SGHTS and CDR2 YDEGEE. The CDR3 loop spans 15 amino acids. The V gene lost 0 bases and the J gene lost 6 bases, with 13 bases spanning the gap. The DNA of the CDR3 is TGTGCCAGCAGCTTGGCCCTCGGGTCTGGCAATGAGCAGTTCTTC. Translation: CASSLALGSGNEQFF.

The table lists this clone with a count of one. The chain employs TRBV7-2 and TRBJ2-1, with 12 bases aligning to TRBD2. The germline CDR1 and CDR2 sequences are SGHTA and FQGNSA. The CDR3 covers 15 residues. After removal of 4 bases from V and 4 bases from J, the junction contained 2 bases not matched to a gene. CDR3 protein: CASSYTSGGYNEQFF. The CDR3 nucleotides are TGTGCCAGCAGCTATACTAGCGGGGGGTACAATGAGCAGTTCTTC. Based on the CDR3 plus reference TRBV7-2 and TRBJ2-1, the full variable domain is GAGVSQSPSNKVTEKGKDVELRCDPISGHTALYWYRQSLGQGLEFLIYFQGNSAPDKSGLPSDRFSAERTGGSVSTLTIQRTQQEDSAVYLCASSYTSGGYNEQFFGPGTRLTVL.

This clone was seen only a few times. This rearrangement joins TRBV4-2 to TRBJ2-2; 7 nucleotides line up with TRBD2. V was pared by 7 bases and J by 5 bases, with 7 bases of the junction left unmatched. The CDR3 is 14 residues long. The V gene's germline CDR1 is LGHNA and CDR2 YNFKEQ. This chain's CDR3 is CASTAGGVTGELFF. The CDR3 nucleotides are TGTGCCAGCACCGCTGGGGGGGTGACCGGGGAGCTGTTTTTT.

The chain combines TRBV30 with TRBJ1-2, with 8 bases that match TRBD1. Germline V lookup: CDR1 GTSNPN, CDR2 SVGIG (reference sequence). The V segment lost 4 bases and the J segment 8 bases; nucleotides outside the gene matches: 12. The CDR3 totals 14 residues. The CDR3 DNA sequence: TGTGCCTGGACCCGCCAGGGGGCTCCTGGGGGCTACACCTTC. It yields the protein CAWTRQGAPGGYTF.

This clone was seen more than once but under ten times. The genes are TRBV2 and TRBJ1-1; 8 bases align to TRBD1. Germline loops: CDR1 SNHLY, CDR2 FYNNEI. The CDR3 has 10 amino acids. V shed 10 bases and J 12 bases; nucleotides not matched to a gene: 7. The CDR3 region is CAIETGESFF. CDR3 in DNA: TGTGCCATTGAGACAGGGGAATCTTTCTTT.

The chain joins TRBV5-8 to TRBJ1-5, with 9 bases identical to TRBD1. V shed 3 bases and J 4 bases; nucleotides not matched to a gene: 5. Germline V lookup: CDR1 SGHTS, CDR2 YDEGEE. CDR3 length: 15 residues. The CDR3 region has the DNA TGTGCCAGCAGCTCGTACGGGACAGGGAATCAGCCCCAGCATTTT. As protein: CASSSYGTGNQPQHF.

Only a few counts were recorded for this clone. The chain employs TRBV9 and TRBJ1-2; D call uncertain. This CDR3 region has 13 residues. Trimming took off 2 bases at V and 3 bases at J, with 8 bases between the two ends. CDR1 is SGDLS, CDR2 YYNGEE, per germline. The CDR3 loop is CASSVGSDYGYTF. The CDR3 nucleotides are TGTGCCAGCAGCGTGGGCAGTGACTATGGCTACACCTTC.

CDR3 sequence: CSVEEVAGGPDTQYF. Written as DNA, the CDR3 is TGCAGCGTTGAAGAAGTAGCGGGGGGACCAGATACGCAGTATTTT. The chain couples TRBV29-1 to TRBJ2-3, with 10 bases aligning to TRBD2. J was trimmed by 4 bases and V by 0 bases; bases with no gene match: 4. CDR1 and CDR2 (germline): SQVTM, ANQGSEA. The CDR3 has 15 residues.

This sequence joins TRBV7-2 and TRBJ1-5; maybe TRBD1 (5 bases). Germline CDR1 is SGHTA and CDR2 is FQGNSA. The CDR3 runs to 16 residues. V was pared by 2 bases and J by 2 bases, with 13 bases between. DNA for the CDR3: TGTGCCAGCAGCTTAATGTTCGGAGGGGGCAATCAGCCCCAGCATTTT. Translation: CASSLMFGGGNQPQHF.